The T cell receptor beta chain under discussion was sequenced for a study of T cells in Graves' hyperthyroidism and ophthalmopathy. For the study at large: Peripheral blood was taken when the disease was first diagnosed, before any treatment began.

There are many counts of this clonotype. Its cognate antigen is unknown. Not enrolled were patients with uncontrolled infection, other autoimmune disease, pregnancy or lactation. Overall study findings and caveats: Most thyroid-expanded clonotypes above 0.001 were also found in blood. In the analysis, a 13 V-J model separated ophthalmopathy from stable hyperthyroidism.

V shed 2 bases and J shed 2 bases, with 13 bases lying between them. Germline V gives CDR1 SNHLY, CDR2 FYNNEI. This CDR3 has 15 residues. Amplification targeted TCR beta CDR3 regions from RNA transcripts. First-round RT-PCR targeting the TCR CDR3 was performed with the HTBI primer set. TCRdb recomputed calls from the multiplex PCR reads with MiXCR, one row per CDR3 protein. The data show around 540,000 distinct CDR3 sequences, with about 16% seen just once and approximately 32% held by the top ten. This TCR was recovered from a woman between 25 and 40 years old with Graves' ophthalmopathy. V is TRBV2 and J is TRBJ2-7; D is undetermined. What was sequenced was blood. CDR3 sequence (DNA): TGTGCCAGCAGTGAAACGGTCAGCCGTACCTACGAGCAGTACTTC. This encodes CASSETVSRTYEQYF.